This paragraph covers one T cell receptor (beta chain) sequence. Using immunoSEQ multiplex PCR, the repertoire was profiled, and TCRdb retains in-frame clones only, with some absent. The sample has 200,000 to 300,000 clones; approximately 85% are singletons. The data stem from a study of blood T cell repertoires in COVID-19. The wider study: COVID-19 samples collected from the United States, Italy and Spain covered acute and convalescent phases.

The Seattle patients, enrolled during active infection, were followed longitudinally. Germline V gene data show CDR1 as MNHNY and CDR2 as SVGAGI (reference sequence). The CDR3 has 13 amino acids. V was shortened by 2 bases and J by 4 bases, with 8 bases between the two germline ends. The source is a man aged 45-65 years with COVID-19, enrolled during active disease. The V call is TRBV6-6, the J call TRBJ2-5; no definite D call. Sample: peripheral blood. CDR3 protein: CASSYRHGETQYF. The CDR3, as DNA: TGTGCCAGCAGTTACCGCCACGGAGAGACCCAGTACTTC.